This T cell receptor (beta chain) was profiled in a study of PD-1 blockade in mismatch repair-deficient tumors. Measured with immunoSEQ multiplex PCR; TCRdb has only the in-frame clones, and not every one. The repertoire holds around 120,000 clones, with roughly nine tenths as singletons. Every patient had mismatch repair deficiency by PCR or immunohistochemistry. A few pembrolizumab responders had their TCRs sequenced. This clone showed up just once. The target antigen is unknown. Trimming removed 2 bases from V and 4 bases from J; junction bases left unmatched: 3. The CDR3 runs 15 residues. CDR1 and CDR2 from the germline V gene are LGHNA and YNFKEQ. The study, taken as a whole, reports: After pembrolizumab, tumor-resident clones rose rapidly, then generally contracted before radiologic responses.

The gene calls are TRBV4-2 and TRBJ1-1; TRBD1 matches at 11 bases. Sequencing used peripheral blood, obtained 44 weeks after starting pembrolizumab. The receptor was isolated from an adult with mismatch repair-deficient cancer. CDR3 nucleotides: TGTGCCAGCAGCCAACCAGGACAGGGGGCCACTGAAGCTTTCTTT. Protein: CASSQPGQGATEAFF.